These T cell receptor beta chains were read from a single sample in a study of blood T cell repertoires in COVID-19. Data came from immunoSEQ multiplex PCR; TCRdb stores just in-frame clones and leaves some out. This table holds about 32,000 clones, 80% to 95% found once. Input material: peripheral blood. The receptors were sampled from a man between 65 and 79 years old with active or convalescent COVID-19. CDR3s include the opening cysteine and the closing phenylalanine or tryptophan. The D gene is left open where the match is weak. Some rows mark clone size as missing; the rest say once, few, many or name a class of expanded clone.

>NA|TRBJ1-1|TRBD1|TRBV28
TGTGCCAGCAGGGCATCACAGGGGATGTACACTGAAGCTTTCTTT
CASRASQGMYTEAFF
>NA|TRBJ2-6|NA|TRBV19
TGTGCCAGTAGTACTAAGACAGGACTCTCTGGGGCCAACGTCCTGACTTTC
CASSTKTGLSGANVLTF
>NA|TRBJ1-1|TRBD1|TRBV5-1
TGCGCCAGCAGCTACGGGACAGGGGGCGTGAACACTGAAGCTTTCTTT
CASSYGTGGVNTEAFF
>NA|TRBJ2-7|TRBD2|TRBV7-2
TGTGCCAGCAGCTTAGGTATAGCGGGGGGGTCCACAAGCTCCTACGAGCAGTACTTC
CASSLGIAGGSTSSYEQYF
>NA|TRBJ1-1|NA|TRBV18
TGTGCCAGCCCCTCGGTCCTGAACACTGAAGCTTTCTTT
CASPSVLNTEAFF
>NA|TRBJ2-2|NA|TRBV18
TGTGCCAGCTCACCGAGGGTAACGGCCGGGGAGCTGTTTTTT
CASSPRVTAGELFF
>NA|TRBJ2-1|TRBD2|TRBV24-1
TGTGCCACCAGTGACCGTAGTAGCGGGAGGGGGTACAATGAGCAGTTCTTC
CATSDRSSGRGYNEQFF
>NA|TRBJ1-2|TRBD1|TRBV2
TGTGCCAGCAGTGACAGGGGGGCGAACTATGGCTACACCTTC
CASSDRGANYGYTF
>NA|TRBJ1-1|NA|TRBV29-1
TGCAGCGGGGGTAAAAGTTCAGTTATGAACACTGAAGCTTTCTTT
CSGGKSSVMNTEAFF
>NA|TRBJ1-2|NA|TRBV7-8
TGTGCCAGCAGCTTAGTTGGTGGCCGTCACTATGGCTACACCTTC
CASSLVGGRHYGYTF
>NA|TRBJ2-1|NA|TRBV7-8
TGTGCCAGCAGCTTTGAGCGCAACTACAATGAGCAGTTCTTC
CASSFERNYNEQFF
>NA|TRBJ2-7|NA|TRBV5-1
TGCGCCAGCAGCTCCAGGGAGGCCTCCTACGAGCAGTACTTC
CASSSREASYEQYF
>NA|TRBJ1-2|TRBD1|TRBV4-3
TGCGCCAGCAGCTTAGGACAGGGGTTACATGGCTACACCTTC
CASSLGQGLHGYTF
>few|TRBJ2-7|NA|TRBV15
TGTGCCACCAGCAGAGATAGCGGAAGCTCCTACGAGCAGTACTTC
CATSRDSGSSYEQYF
>NA|TRBJ1-2|TRBD1|TRBV15
TGTGCCACCAGCAGCCGACAGGCAGGGGGAGGCTACACCTTC
CATSSRQAGGGYTF
>NA|TRBJ2-2|TRBD2|TRBV5-1
TGCGCCAGCAGCCGAATATCTAGCGGGAACACCGGGGAGCTGTTTTTT
CASSRISSGNTGELFF
>NA|TRBJ2-7|NA|TRBV28
TGTGCCAGCAGTTTATCGACGGGTTCCTACGAGCAGTACTTC
CASSLSTGSYEQYF
>NA|TRBJ2-5|TRBD2|TRBV5-1
TGCGCCAGCAGCCCGGGACTAGCGGGAGGATCCCAAGAGACCCAGTACTTC
CASSPGLAGGSQETQYF
>NA|TRBJ1-6|TRBD1|TRBV6-5
TGTGCCAGCAGTACCGGGACAGTGAGATCACCCCTCCACTTT
CASSTGTVRSPLHF
>NA|TRBJ1-5|NA|TRBV6-2/TRBV6-3
TGTGCCAGCAGTTACTCGGCAGGGCAGGGTCAGCCCCAGCATTTT
CASSYSAGQGQPQHF
>NA|TRBJ1-2|NA|TRBV10-3
TGTGCCATCAGTGGACCCGGGACTAACTATGGCTACACCTTC
CAISGPGTNYGYTF
>NA|TRBJ1-1|NA|TRBV7-9
TGTGCCAGCAGCTTAGCGTCTTTGAACACTGAAGCTTTCTTT
CASSLASLNTEAFF
>NA|TRBJ1-1|NA|TRBV2
TGTGCCAGCAGTAGAAACTTGAACACTGAAGCTTTCTTT
CASSRNLNTEAFF
>few|TRBJ1-4|NA|TRBV4-1
TGCGCCAGCAGCCCACAGTCCCGGGGGGCAACTAATGAAAAACTGTTTTTT
CASSPQSRGATNEKLFF
>NA|TRBJ2-1|NA|TRBV6-5
TGTGCCAGCAGCCTTCAAGGGGTGAATGAGCAGTTCTTC
CASSLQGVNEQFF
>few|TRBJ2-2|NA|TRBV2
TGTGCCAGCAGTGAGTCAGGATACGGGGAGCTGTTTTTT
CASSESGYGELFF
>few|TRBJ1-5|TRBD1|TRBV10-2
TGCGCCACCGGACAGGGGGCTCGTCAGCCCCAGCATTTT
CATGQGARQPQHF
>NA|TRBJ1-3|NA|TRBV7-8
TGTGCCAGCAGCCCGACATCAGTCGGAAACACCATATATTTT
CASSPTSVGNTIYF
>NA|TRBJ1-1|TRBD1|TRBV28
TGTGCCAGCAGTTTGGGGACAGGGATTAAAGCTTTCTTT
CASSLGTGIKAFF
>NA|TRBJ1-1|TRBD1|TRBV2
TGTGCCAGCAGGGTTACGGACAGGGAGGGCACTGAAGCTTTCTTT
CASRVTDREGTEAFF
>NA|TRBJ1-4|NA|TRBV14
TGTGCCAGCAGCCTCAGGGGAACTAATGAAAAACTGTTTTTT
CASSLRGTNEKLFF
>NA|TRBJ2-4|NA|TRBV29-1
TGCAGCGTTGGGAGTACGGGGAACATTCAGTACTTC
CSVGSTGNIQYF